Listed here are 24 T cell receptor beta chains from one sample, sequenced in a study of long-term antiretroviral therapy in people with HIV. Sequencing relied on immunoSEQ assay v3.0, run at survey level. TCRdb's table, derived via immunoSEQ multiplex PCR, lists solely in-frame clones and lacks some. The data show around 23,000 clones, with about 87% seen just once and roughly 8.9% held by the top ten. Source: unsorted PBMCs, taken 1.8 years before starting antiretroviral therapy. Receptor source: a man aged 50-60 years with HIV.

The rearrangement uses TRBV6-6 and TRBJ2-1; 11 bases align to TRBD2. Trimming removed 7 bases from V and 4 bases from J; junction bases left unmatched: 6. The CDR3 spans 15 residues. Germline CDR1 is MNHNY and CDR2 is SVGAGI (reference sequence). In DNA, the CDR3 is TGTGCCAGCACCGAGACTAGCGGGACTTACAATGAGCAGTTCTTC. Protein sequence: CASTETSGTYNEQFF.

This clone was seen more than once but under ten times. The rearrangement uses TRBV7-9 and TRBJ2-3; 8 bases agree with TRBD2. V trimming: 1 base; J trimming: 3 bases; junction bases outside the gene matches: 6. This CDR3 spans 16 amino acids. Germline V gives CDR1 SEHNR, CDR2 FQNEAQ (reference sequence). CDR3: CASSLVERGRTDTQYF. The CDR3 nucleotides are TGTGCCAGCAGCTTAGTCGAGCGGGGGCGGACAGATACGCAGTATTTT.

The chain is built from TRBV7-2 and TRBJ2-3; 9 positions match TRBD2. The CDR3 extends over 17 amino acids. In germline, CDR1 is SGHTA, CDR2 FQGNSA. J lost 3 bases, V lost 5 bases, and 12 bases had no gene match. CDR3 nucleotide sequence: TGTGCCAGCAGCATTAGCGGGAGAACCCTTCGGACAGATACGCAGTATTTT. This codes for CASSISGRTLRTDTQYF.

V usage is TRBV11-2 and J usage is TRBJ1-1, with D perhaps TRBD1 (5 bases). Trimming stripped 1 base from V and 11 bases from J, with 20 bases between. This CDR3 contains 15 residues. Germline loops: CDR1 SGHAT, CDR2 FQNNGV. This CDR3 is CASSLVGTPPVGAFF. The CDR3 coding sequence is TGTGCCAGCAGCTTAGTAGGGACCCCGCCGGTTGGGGCTTTCTTT.

The chain employs TRBV9 and TRBJ2-2; 12 nucleotides align to TRBD2. With 4 bases clipped from V and 7 bases from J, the junction kept 8 bases outside the gene matches. The CDR3 extends over 16 amino acids. Germline V gene lookup returns CDR1 SGDLS and CDR2 YYNGEE. CDR3 in DNA: TGTGCCAGCAGCTCACTAGCGGGAGGCCTCGGCGGGGAGCTGTTTTTT. Translated, it gives CASSSLAGGLGGELFF. Supplemented by reference TRBV9 and TRBJ2-2, the full variable domain reads DSGVTQTPKHLITATGQRVTLRCSPRSGDLSVYWYQQSLDQGLQFLIQYYNGEERAKGNILERFSAQQFPDLHSELNLSSLELGDSALYFCASSSLAGGLGGELFFGEGSRLTVL.

The CDR3 DNA reads TGCGCCAGCAGCTGGGGACTAGCGACCCCAGAAGAGCAGTACTTC. Its translation: CASSWGLATPEEQYF. V usage is TRBV5-1 and J usage is TRBJ2-7, with 10 positions matching TRBD2. With V trimmed by 3 bases and J by 7 bases, 10 bases remained unmatched. CDR3 length: 15 residues. CDR1 is SGHRS, CDR2 YFSETQ, per germline. The variable domain in full, completed from reference TRBV5-1 and TRBJ2-7, reads KAGVTQTPRYLIKTRGQQVTLSCSPISGHRSVSWYQQTPGQGLQFLFEYFSETQRNKGNFPGRFSGRQFSNSRSEMNVSTLELGDSALYLCASSWGLATPEEQYFGPGTRLTVT.

The V and J genes are TRBV9 and TRBJ1-2; 7 bases align to TRBD1. This CDR3 spans 17 amino acids. The trim removed 0 bases at V and 1 base at J, leaving 9 bases unmatched. Germline V gives CDR1 SGDLS, CDR2 YYNGEE. The CDR3 DNA reads TGTGCCAGCAGCGTAGGCCCGGGACAGAGAAATAACTATGGCTACACCTTC. It is translated as CASSVGPGQRNNYGYTF.

J is TRBJ2-5 and V is TRBV30; D is uncertain. The CDR3 loop spans 14 amino acids. Germline CDR1 is GTSNPN and CDR2 is SVGIG (reference sequence). V lost 5 bases to trimming and J lost 0 bases, with 13 bases between them. The CDR3 bases are TGTGCCTGGGAGGTTGGCAGCTACCAAGAGACCCAGTACTTC. As protein: CAWEVGSYQETQYF. Complete variable domain (other parts from reference TRBV30 and TRBJ2-5): SQTIHQWPATLVQPVGSPLSLECTVEGTSNPNLYWYRQAAGRGLQLLFYSVGIGQISSEVPQNLSASRPQDRQFILSSKKLLLSDSGFYLCAWEVGSYQETQYFGPGTRLLVL.

Only one count was recorded for this clone. J is TRBJ1-5 and V is TRBV2; 8 positions match TRBD1. Trimming cost V 5 bases and J 1 base; bases outside gene matches: 4. The CDR3 runs to 15 residues. The V gene's germline CDR1 is SNHLY and CDR2 FYNNEI. The CDR3 DNA follows: TGTGCCAGCAGTTATACAGGGGGGAGCAATCAGCCCCAGCATTTT. Protein sequence: CASSYTGGSNQPQHF.

This chain links TRBV25-1 with TRBJ2-7; D is perhaps TRBD1 (5 bases). Germline V gene lookup returns CDR1 MGHDK and CDR2 SYGVNS. The CDR3 totals 17 residues. Trimming stripped 5 bases from V and 4 bases from J, with 24 bases between. The CDR3 is CASSRFYGHRPPYEQYF. DNA for the CDR3: TGTGCCAGCAGTAGATTCTATGGACACAGGCCGCCGTACGAGCAGTACTTC.

The chain couples TRBV18 to TRBJ2-7; possible D gene TRBD2, 5 bases. The CDR3 extends over 13 amino acids. Trimming shortened V by 5 bases and J by 12 bases, and 20 bases separated the two germline ends. Germline CDR1 KGHSH, CDR2 LQKENI. The CDR3 sequence is CASSNTERVHLYF. The CDR3 nucleotides are TGTGCCAGCTCAAACACTGAGAGGGTTCATCTGTACTTC.

The chain has TRBV19 and TRBJ2-2; 9 bases match TRBD2. V gave up 7 bases and J gave up 1 base; unmatched junction bases: 10. Germline values: CDR1 LNHDA, CDR2 SQIVND (reference sequence). The CDR3 spans 17 residues. CDR3 residues: CASNPRKTSGNTGELFF. As DNA, the CDR3 is TGTGCCAGTAATCCCCGAAAGACTAGCGGGAACACCGGGGAGCTGTTTTTT. Supplemented by reference TRBV19 and TRBJ2-2, the full variable domain reads DGGITQSPKYLFRKEGQNVTLSCEQNLNHDAMYWYRQDPGQGLRLIYYSQIVNDFQKGDIAEGYSVSREKKESFPLTVTSAQKNPTAFYLCASNPRKTSGNTGELFFGEGSRLTVL.

This clone has only one observation. The gene calls are TRBV6-6 and TRBJ2-3; 12 bases agree with TRBD2. The V gene end was trimmed by 6 bases and the J gene end by 4 bases; junction bases not matched to a gene: 5. Germline CDR1 reads MNHNY; CDR2 reads SVGAGI (reference sequence). This CDR3 is built from 15 residues. Here the CDR3 reads CASRRLAGVPDTQYF. CDR3 DNA sequence: TGTGCCAGCAGACGACTAGCGGGGGTCCCAGATACGCAGTATTTT.

This chain connects TRBV27 to TRBJ2-1, with 7 bases identical to TRBD2. CDR1 and CDR2 from the germline V gene are MNHEY and SMNVEV (reference sequence). The CDR3 is 16 amino acids. The junction had 10 bases not matched to a gene; V was cut back by 6 bases and J by 2 bases. Here the CDR3 reads CASRPSSGTTYNEQFF. CDR3 in DNA: TGTGCCAGCAGACCATCTAGCGGCACCACCTACAATGAGCAGTTCTTC.

The CDR3 bases are TGTGCCAGTAAACGACTAGCGGGGCCCTACGAGCAGTACTTC. It yields the protein CASKRLAGPYEQYF. V gene TRBV19 combines with J gene TRBJ2-7, with 11 bases matching TRBD2. CDR3 length: 14 amino acids. CDR1 is LNHDA, CDR2 SQIVND, per germline (reference sequence). The V and J ends lost 7 bases and 2 bases, in that order; junction bases with no gene match: 4.

J is TRBJ2-5 and V is TRBV14; D is unclear. The germline V gene has CDR1 SGHDN and CDR2 FVKESK. The CDR3 loop spans 16 amino acids. V was pared by 0 bases and J by 2 bases, with 13 bases between. This chain's CDR3 is CASSQELSPRQETQYF. The CDR3 bases are TGTGCCAGCAGCCAAGAATTGTCGCCTAGACAAGAGACCCAGTACTTC.

CDR3 DNA sequence: TGTGCCAGCAGCCAAATAGTGACGGGGGCAGAGACCCAGTACTTC. It translates to CASSQIVTGAETQYF. The chain employs TRBV14 and TRBJ2-5, with D tentatively TRBD1 or TRBD2 (6 bases each). This CDR3 region has 15 residues. Germline CDR1 and CDR2: SGHDN and FVKESK. Deletions cut 2 bases from V and 4 bases from J, with 14 bases between.

This clone showed up just a few times. The junction and the germline gene differ at one end; a read error may be behind it. The chain joins TRBV29-1 to TRBJ2-1; 8 bases agree with TRBD2. Germline V gene lookup returns CDR1 SQVTM and CDR2 ANQGSEA. The CDR3 totals 14 residues. Written as DNA, the CDR3 is TGCAGCGTTAAAGAGATCGGGGGGGGTGGTGAGCAGTTCTTC. This gives the protein CSVKEIGGGGEQFF.

The V call is TRBV6-1, the J call TRBJ2-3; a weak D match, TRBD2 (6 bases). V was trimmed by 7 bases and J by 0 bases, leaving 11 bases between them. CDR3 length equals 14 residues. Germline V lookup: CDR1 MNHNS, CDR2 SASEGT. The CDR3 DNA reads as TGTGCCAGCAAGACCCTAGCGAGCACAGATACGCAGTATTTT. Translating gives CASKTLASTDTQYF.

This clone was found a few times. V gene TRBV28 combines with J gene TRBJ2-7; D might be TRBD1 (6 bases). Germline lookup yields CDR1 MDHEN and CDR2 SYDVKM. Trimming shortened V by 6 bases and J by 5 bases, and 17 bases separated the two germline ends. The CDR3 spans 14 residues. CDR3: CASSRLTGLNEQYF. In DNA form, the CDR3 reads TGTGCCAGCAGCCGACTCACAGGGCTGAACGAGCAGTACTTC.

This chain joins TRBV19 and TRBJ1-6; tentative D call: TRBD1 (5 bases). V gave up 3 bases and J gave up 0 bases, with 6 bases separating them. The CDR3 runs to 15 residues. Looked up from germline, CDR1 is LNHDA and CDR2 is SQIVND (reference sequence). DNA for the CDR3: TGTGCCAGTAGTATCGACAGCTCCTATAATTCACCCCTCCACTTT. Encoded protein: CASSIDSSYNSPLHF.

This clone came up once. The chain links TRBV19 to TRBJ1-4; perhaps TRBD1 as D (5 bases). This CDR3 is built from 15 residues. Germline loops: CDR1 LNHDA, CDR2 SQIVND (reference sequence). With 5 bases removed from V and 0 bases from J, the gap between germline ends came to 10 bases. This chain's CDR3 is CASSFGAATNEKLFF. CDR3 DNA sequence: TGTGCCAGTAGTTTTGGGGCCGCAACTAATGAAAAACTGTTTTTT. Using reference TRBV19 and TRBJ1-4 for the parts outside the CDR3, the full variable domain is DGGITQSPKYLFRKEGQNVTLSCEQNLNHDAMYWYRQDPGQGLRLIYYSQIVNDFQKGDIAEGYSVSREKKESFPLTVTSAQKNPTAFYLCASSFGAATNEKLFFGSGTQLSVL.

The chain has TRBV6-1 and TRBJ2-7, with 8 bases aligning to TRBD2. The CDR3 is 15 amino acids. Germline CDR1 is MNHNS and CDR2 is SASEGT. The ends lost 6 bases at V and 1 base at J; junction bases unmatched: 8. CDR3 residues: CASSPETSASYEQYF. The CDR3, as DNA: TGTGCCAGCAGCCCCGAGACTAGCGCTTCCTACGAGCAGTACTTC.

Only one count was recorded for this clone. This chain uses TRBV7-3 with TRBJ1-1, with a possible D match to TRBD1 (5 bases). This CDR3 contains 16 residues. V was shortened by 3 bases and J by 1 base, with 15 bases between the two germline ends. Germline V CDR1 and CDR2: SGHTA, FQGTGA. The CDR3 region has the DNA TGTGCCAGCAGCTTGCGACAGACTACTACGAACACTGAAGCTTTCTTT. This gives the protein CASSLRQTTTNTEAFF.